This T cell receptor beta chain was sequenced for a study of T cell responses to AZD1222 COVID-19 vaccine. Some clones are missing from TCRdb's copy, which holds only in-frame ones; the method was immunoSEQ multiplex PCR. The table includes 90,000 to 150,000 clones, 91% detected once. Study conclusions and caveats: Baseline seropositivity characterized only six AZD1222 recipients. Spike-specific TCR breadth rose after two AZD1222 doses, and depth rose as well. Mapped onto spike, vaccine-associated CD4 TCRs spanned it and were dominant at 160-218 and 743-854.

V gave up 3 bases and J gave up 5 bases, with 10 bases separating them. Germline CDR1 and CDR2: GTSNPN and SVGIG (reference sequence). The CDR3 is 12 amino acids. As for this clone: Its antigen is undetermined.

Sequenced here: peripheral blood, sampled on day 0 of AZD1222 vaccination. V usage is TRBV30 and J usage is TRBJ1-1; the D is unclear. The receptor's source is an adult in good health. CDR3 coding DNA: TGTGCCTGGAGCCCTGGGGTTACTGAAGCTTTCTTT. It yields the protein CAWSPGVTEAFF.